This TCR beta chain derives from a study of brain T cells in children with intractable seizures. TCRdb keeps only in-frame clones here, not all; method: immunoSEQ multiplex PCR. Of around 44,000 clones in the sample, around 90% were seen once. Germline V lookup: CDR1 MNHEY, CDR2 SMNVEV (reference sequence). The germline V and J ends were trimmed by 4 bases and 7 bases, with 16 bases remaining between them. The CDR3 is 14 amino acids. The TCR was taken from a girl aged 2 to 9 with tuberous sclerosis and intractable seizures. The chain employs TRBV27 and TRBJ1-1, with no clear D. Material: peripheral blood, obtained at surgery. CDR3 protein: CASSSTPSGSEAFF. In DNA, the CDR3 is TGTGCCAGCAGTTCGACACCCTCGGGGAGTGAAGCTTTCTTT.